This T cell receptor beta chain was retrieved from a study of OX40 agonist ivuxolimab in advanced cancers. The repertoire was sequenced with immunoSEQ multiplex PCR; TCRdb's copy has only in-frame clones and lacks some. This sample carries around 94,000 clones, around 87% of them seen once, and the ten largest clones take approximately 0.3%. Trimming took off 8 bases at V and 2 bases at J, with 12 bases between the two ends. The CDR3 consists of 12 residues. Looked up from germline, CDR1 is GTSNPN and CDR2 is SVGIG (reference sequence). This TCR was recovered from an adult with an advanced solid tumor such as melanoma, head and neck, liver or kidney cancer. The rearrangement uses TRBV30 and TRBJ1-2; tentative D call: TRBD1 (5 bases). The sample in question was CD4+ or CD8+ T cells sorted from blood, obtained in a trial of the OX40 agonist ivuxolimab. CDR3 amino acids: CALGGGNYGYTF. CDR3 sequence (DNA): TGTGCCCTAGGTGGGGGGAACTATGGCTACACCTTC.